A single TCR beta chain is shown here with its context. Its cognate antigen is unknown. The data stem from a study of shared clonotypes between healthy human individuals. The V gene's germline CDR1 is SGDLS and CDR2 YYNGEE. Germline trimming cut 2 bases from V and 6 bases from J; bases unmatched to any gene: 2. This CDR3 is 13 amino acids long. Assay execution proceeded at the deep level. Sequenced by immunoSEQ multiplex PCR; TCRdb stores in-frame clones only, minus some. This sample yields about 600,000 clones, of which around 97% are seen a single time; 0.045% to 0.06% belongs to the top ten. The study, taken as a whole, reports: Richness estimates generally favored naive over memory subsets.

Material: naive CD4+ T cells sorted from blood. Noted subset: CD45RA+ positively selected. The chain carries TRBV9 and TRBJ2-1, with TRBD1 matching over 7 bases. This clonotype was sampled from a woman in her 30s in good health. DNA of the CDR3: TGTGCCAGCAGCGTCGGGACAGTCAATGAGCAGTTCTTC. This translates into CASSVGTVNEQFF.